Listed below are T cell receptor beta chains from one sample, sequenced in a study of Graves' ophthalmopathy and Graves' hyperthyroidism. Using its own MiXCR run on the multiplex PCR reads, TCRdb lists one record per CDR3 protein. The sample shows 400,000 to 500,000 distinct CDR3 sequences, roughly 21% of them seen only once. The sample consisted of peripheral blood. These receptors came from a woman aged 18-30 years with stable Graves' hyperthyroidism. Each CDR3 is given with its conserved first and last residue. The D gene is left open where the match is weak. Not all rows give a size; the values are once, few, many and, for expanded clones, a class.

v_call	clone_size	d_call	j_call	cdr3_nt	cdr3_aa
TRBV4-1	once	NA	TRBJ2-7	TGCGCCAGCAGCCAAGAACCCCTCAGGGCTGAGGAGCAGTACTTC	CASSQEPLRAEEQYF
TRBV6-1	NA	NA	TRBJ1-2	TGTGCCAGCAGACCACTTGCCGCGGGTTCGTATGGCTACACCTTC	CASRPLAAGSYGYTF
TRBV12-5	NA	NA	TRBJ2-7	TGTGCTAGTTCTGGGTCCCTCCGGGACGAGCAGTACTTC	CASSGSLRDEQYF
TRBV7-8	many	NA	TRBJ2-7	TGTGCCAGCAGCTTAGCGCCCAACTCCTACGAGCAGTACTTC	CASSLAPNSYEQYF
TRBV10-2	NA	TRBD1	TRBJ2-7	TGCGCCAGCAAATGGACAGGGGAGGGTTCCTACGAGCAGTACTTC	CASKWTGEGSYEQYF
TRBV12-3/TRBV12-4	many	TRBD2	TRBJ2-2	TGTGCCAGCAGATTGGGACTAGCGGACACCGGGGAGCTGTTTTTT	CASRLGLADTGELFF
TRBV6-1	few	TRBD1	TRBJ2-7	TGTGCCAGCAGTGGACAGGGGGCGGGTTACGAGCAGTACTTC	CASSGQGAGYEQYF
TRBV28	NA	TRBD2	TRBJ2-5	TGTGCCAGCAGTTTAGATGAGCGGGAGAGGGAAGAGACCCAGTACTTC	CASSLDEREREETQYF
TRBV29-1	many	TRBD1	TRBJ2-7	TGCAGCGTTGACGCCTCCGGGACAGGGACCGAGCAGTACTTC	CSVDASGTGTEQYF
TRBV15	NA	NA	TRBJ2-7	TGTGCCACCAGCAGAGAGTTCGCGGGGTCCTACGAGCAGTACTTC	CATSREFAGSYEQYF
TRBV6-2/TRBV6-3	many	NA	TRBJ2-7	TGTGCCAGCAGTCCAGGGATCTCCTACGAGCAGTACTTC	CASSPGISYEQYF
TRBV29-1	many	NA	TRBJ2-7	TGCAGCGTTGAAGATGACCAAAGGGCATACGAGCAGTACTTC	CSVEDDQRAYEQYF
TRBV5-1	many	NA	TRBJ1-6	TGCGCCAGCAGCTTGGTTGGAGAGAATTCACCCCTCCACTTT	CASSLVGENSPLHF
TRBV6-2/TRBV6-3	many	NA	TRBJ2-5	TGTGCCAGCAGTTACTCTTGGGGAGAGACCCAGTACTTC	CASSYSWGETQYF
TRBV20-1	many	NA	TRBJ1-5	TGCAGTGCCCGAGGAGGGGCCCTCAATCAGCCCCAGCATTTT	CSARGGALNQPQHF
TRBV2	many	NA	TRBJ1-1	TGTGCCAGCAGCGTCAGCCGAGACACTGAAGCTTTCTTT	CASSVSRDTEAFF
TRBV2	many	NA	TRBJ2-4	TGTGCCAGCAGTTTACGCCCGCGGGCCAAAAACATTCAGTACTTC	CASSLRPRAKNIQYF
TRBV2	many	NA	TRBJ1-2	TGTGCCAGCGGCCCCCGGGACGCGCACGGCTATGGCTACACCTTC	CASGPRDAHGYGYTF
TRBV7-6	many	NA	TRBJ1-5	TGTGCCAGCAGCTTTGGTCCTAATCAGCCCCAGCATTTT	CASSFGPNQPQHF
TRBV6-1	many	NA	TRBJ1-6	TGTGCCAGCAGTGTAGGGACATGGAATTCACCCCTCCACTTT	CASSVGTWNSPLHF
TRBV11-2	many	NA	TRBJ2-7	TGTGCCTCATCGAATACCGAGCAGTACTTC	CASSNTEQYF
TRBV20-1	NA	TRBD1	TRBJ2-5	TGCAGTGCTAGTGGCCCCACCGGGACAGGCGAGACCCAGTACTTC	CSASGPTGTGETQYF
TRBV5-1	few	TRBD1	TRBJ1-5	TGCGCCAGCAGCTTAAGCCAGGGGGCTCACAATCAGCCCCAGCATTTT	CASSLSQGAHNQPQHF
TRBV5-1	NA	TRBD1	TRBJ1-5	TGCGCCAGCAGCCTGACAGGGAGGGGCAATCAGCCCCAGCATTTT	CASSLTGRGNQPQHF
TRBV11-2	many	TRBD1	TRBJ1-6	TGTGCCAGCAGCTTCGGACAGGGAGGTTCACCCCTCCACTTT	CASSFGQGGSPLHF
TRBV6-2/TRBV6-3	many	NA	TRBJ2-2	TGTGCCAGCGGGAGAGGCGGGGAGCTGTTTTTT	CASGRGGELFF
TRBV11-2	many	NA	TRBJ1-2	TGTGCCAGCAGCCCAAACAGGATCCCCCCAAACTATGGCTACACCTTC	CASSPNRIPPNYGYTF
TRBV5-1	many	NA	TRBJ1-2	TGCGCCAGCAGCCTACTGACTGGCGCCTCGGGCTATGGCTACACCTTC	CASSLLTGASGYGYTF
TRBV30	many	NA	TRBJ2-7	TGTGCCTGGAGTGTACAAGGCTACGAGCAGTACTTC	CAWSVQGYEQYF
TRBV29-1	few	TRBD2	TRBJ2-7	TGCAGCGTTAAACTAGCGGGAGCCTCCTACGAGCAGTACTTC	CSVKLAGASYEQYF
TRBV11-2	many	NA	TRBJ2-7	TGTGCCAGCAGCCCCGTCCCCTACGAGCAGTACTTC	CASSPVPYEQYF
TRBV29-1	many	NA	TRBJ1-1	TGCAGCGGGACGGGACACTTGAACACTGAAGCTTTCTTT	CSGTGHLNTEAFF
TRBV6-2/TRBV6-3	NA	NA	TRBJ2-5	TGTGCCAGCAGTTACTCGTCCTATTGGGAGACCCAGTACTTC	CASSYSSYWETQYF
TRBV5-6	many	NA	TRBJ2-5	TGTGCCAGCAGCTTGGTTAGGGCAATCCAAGAGACCCAGTACTTC	CASSLVRAIQETQYF
TRBV12-3/TRBV12-4	many	NA	TRBJ1-1	TGTGCCAGCAGATACGGGGTTTATTTGACGAACACTGAAGCTTTCTTT	CASRYGVYLTNTEAFF
TRBV28	many	NA	TRBJ2-7	TGTGCCAGCAGACCCACCGATGACCGCTCCTACGAGCAGTACTTC	CASRPTDDRSYEQYF
TRBV6-5	many	NA	TRBJ1-1	TGTGCCAGCAGTTACCCGGCAGGGTCGGTGAACACTGAAGCTTTCTTT	CASSYPAGSVNTEAFF
TRBV11-2	medium-sized	TRBD1	TRBJ2-5	TGTGCCAGCAGCCCCATGGACAGGGGAGAAGAGACCCAGTACTTC	CASSPMDRGEETQYF